Described below is a single TCR beta chain sequence and its context. The target antigen is unknown. This entry belongs to a study of blood T cells in healthy people across ages. Points from the study as a whole: A strong correlation was seen between TCR beta diversity and naive T cell percentage.

Alongside a J-beta primer mix, a sample-barcoded 5' primer served in a second PCR lasting roughly 6 to 12 cycles. TCRdb redid the calling of the 5' RACE reads with MiXCR, one entry per CDR3 protein. The data show hundreds of thousands of distinct CDR3 sequences, with around 48% seen just once and 25% to 35% held by the top ten. The study recruited healthy Caucasian donors from Russia who were aged about 6 to 95. Donors each provided around 9 milliliters of peripheral blood. The sequenced sample consisted of blood. This sequence was found in a woman in her fifties or sixties in good health.

The CDR3 bases are TGTGCCAGCAATAGGGCTGGGGATTCCTACGAGCAGTACTTC. This encodes CASNRAGDSYEQYF. The gene calls are TRBV6-5 and TRBJ2-7; D is ambiguous. Trimming cost V 7 bases and J 1 base, with 14 bases left between them. The CDR3 has 14 residues. CDR1 MNHEY and CDR2 SVGAGI come from the germline V gene.